What follows are 24 T cell receptor beta chains derived from one specimen sequenced in a study of graft-versus-host responses after intestinal transplantation. Here immunoSEQ multiplex PCR was the method, and the copy in TCRdb shows in-frame clones only, minus some. The sample has more than 65,000 clones, about 92% seen once. Which antigens these TCRs recognize remains unknown. Source: unstimulated CD8+ T cells sorted from spleen or lymph node cells, taken before intestinal transplant. The receptors were sampled from a human donor who received an intestinal transplant.

V and J are TRBV19 and TRBJ1-4; D unresolved. CDR3 length equals 14 residues. CDR1 and CDR2 from the germline V gene are LNHDA and SQIVND (reference sequence). Deletions cut 3 bases from V and 2 bases from J, with 7 bases between. Written as DNA, the CDR3 is TGTGCCAGTAGTATGGTAGCGACTAATGAAAAACTGTTTTTT. Residues: CASSMVATNEKLFF. Full variable domain (missing parts from reference TRBV19 and TRBJ1-4): DGGITQSPKYLFRKEGQNVTLSCEQNLNHDAMYWYRQDPGQGLRLIYYSQIVNDFQKGDIAEGYSVSREKKESFPLTVTSAQKNPTAFYLCASSMVATNEKLFFGSGTQLSVL.

V and J are TRBV6-5 and TRBJ2-7; TRBD1 agrees at 8 bases. The V gene's germline CDR1 is MNHEY and CDR2 SVGAGI. V shed 5 bases, J shed 1 base, and the junction held 4 bases outside the gene matches. This CDR3 has 14 amino acids. Written as DNA, the CDR3 is TGTGCCAGCAGTACCGGGACAGGATCCTACGAGCAGTACTTC. It translates to CASSTGTGSYEQYF.

In DNA form, the CDR3 reads TGCGCCAGCAGCTCGACAGGGGCCAACTCCTACGAGCAGTACTTC. Residues: CASSSTGANSYEQYF. This chain joins TRBV5-1 and TRBJ2-7; 8 bases agree with TRBD1. The CDR3 is 15 amino acids. V lost 3 bases, J lost 0 bases, and 5 bases stayed unmatched. Germline values: CDR1 SGHRS, CDR2 YFSETQ.

The chain has TRBV11-3 and TRBJ1-3; 8 nucleotides align to TRBD1. V lost 3 bases to trimming and J lost 0 bases; unmatched junction nucleotides: 7. Per the germline V gene, CDR1 is SGHNT and CDR2 is YENEEA. The length of the CDR3 is 17 residues. The CDR3 sequence is CASSLGRGQDSGNTIYF. In nucleotides, the CDR3 is TGTGCCAGCAGCTTGGGCCGGGGACAGGACTCTGGAAACACCATATATTTT. Full variable domain (rest looked up from reference TRBV11-3 and TRBJ1-3): EAGVVQSPRYKIIEKKQPVAFWCNPISGHNTLYWYLQNLGQGPELLIRYENEEAVDDSQLPKDRFSAERLKGVDSTLKIQPAELGDSAVYLCASSLGRGQDSGNTIYFGEGSWLTVV.

The chain recombines TRBV19 with TRBJ2-1, with 13 positions matching TRBD2. Germline-derived CDR1 and CDR2 are LNHDA and SQIVND (reference sequence). CDR3 length: 17 amino acids. V dropped 3 bases and J dropped 7; count of bases not matched to a gene: 9. This CDR3 reads CASSIPLLAGGLNEQFF. CDR3 sequence (DNA): TGTGCCAGTAGTATTCCGCTACTAGCGGGGGGGCTGAATGAGCAGTTCTTC.

The rearrangement uses TRBV6-1 and TRBJ1-5; 7 bases match TRBD1. The length of the CDR3 is 18 residues. The V segment lost 1 base and the J segment 0 bases; nucleotides outside the gene matches: 9. Germline-derived CDR1 and CDR2 are MNHNS and SASEGT. CDR3 protein: CASSEVEGAWYSNQPQHF. CDR3 DNA sequence: TGTGCCAGCAGTGAAGTGGAGGGGGCCTGGTATAGCAATCAGCCCCAGCATTTT.

V and J are TRBV11-2 and TRBJ2-7, with D maybe TRBD2 (5 bases). The CDR3 covers 15 residues. V was cut by 3 bases and J by 2 bases, with 14 bases left in between. CDR1 and CDR2 (germline): SGHAT, FQNNGV. The CDR3 reads CASSLEGHGTYEQYF. CDR3 coding DNA: TGTGCCAGCAGCTTGGAAGGGCACGGGACCTACGAGCAGTACTTC.

The CDR3 sequence is CASSGHPQRGDYEQYF. The CDR3 DNA sequence: TGTGCCAGCAGCGGACACCCTCAGCGGGGGGACTACGAGCAGTACTTC. V usage is TRBV9 and J usage is TRBJ2-7; 9 bases are shared with TRBD2. Germline CDR1 and CDR2: SGDLS and YYNGEE. The CDR3 contains 16 residues. Unmatched junction bases numbered 10, after V lost 3 bases and J lost 3 bases.

This chain joins TRBV16 and TRBJ1-6, with D uncertain. V lost 1 base, J lost 6 bases, and 10 bases lay in between. Germline-derived CDR1 and CDR2 are KGHSY and FQNENV. The CDR3 has 15 residues. The CDR3 region is CASSQFGEPNSPLHF. The CDR3 region has the DNA TGTGCCAGCAGCCAATTCGGGGAACCTAATTCACCCCTCCACTTT.

The chain uses TRBV2 and TRBJ2-1; 7 bases map to TRBD2. Trimming took 2 bases from V and 6 from J; bases not matched to a gene: 4. The CDR3 contains 14 residues. Germline V gene sequence: CDR1 SNHLY, CDR2 FYNNEI. Written as DNA, the CDR3 is TGTGCCAGCAGTGAATTGGGAGGGTCCAATGAGCAGTTCTTC. Translating it yields CASSELGGSNEQFF.

The chain links TRBV5-6 to TRBJ1-2; D is uncertain. Germline CDR1 SGHDT, CDR2 YYEEEE. The germline V and J ends were trimmed by 0 bases and 8 bases, with 17 bases remaining between them. This CDR3 spans 15 amino acids. The CDR3 reads CASSLALVAGEGYTF. Here the CDR3 DNA reads TGTGCCAGCAGCTTGGCCCTTGTAGCCGGGGAAGGCTACACCTTC.

This chain uses TRBV4-2 with TRBJ2-7; 10 nucleotides line up with TRBD2. Germline V gene data show CDR1 as LGHNA and CDR2 as YNFKEQ. The CDR3 is 17 amino acids. V lost 4 bases and J lost 5; bases outside the gene matches: 14. CDR3 loop: CASSRQLAGDVEDEQYF. The CDR3 DNA reads as TGTGCCAGCAGCCGTCAGCTAGCGGGGGATGTTGAAGACGAGCAGTACTTC.

A word on this clone: A read error may produce the germline difference seen at one junction end. The chain recombines TRBV7-7 with TRBJ2-2; 8 bases map to TRBD2. CDR1 SSHAT and CDR2 FNYEAQ come from the germline V gene (reference sequence). CDR3 length equals 19 residues. CDR3 DNA: TGTGCTAGCAGCTTAGACCCTCTGGCGGGGGGACTGAACACCGGGGAGCTGTTTTTT. Translated: CASSLDPLAGGLNTGELFF.

This chain joins TRBV6-5 and TRBJ2-1; 8 bases agree with TRBD1. CDR3 size: 15 residues. The junction had 14 bases not matched to a gene; V was cut back by 6 bases and J by 10 bases. The V gene's germline CDR1 is MNHEY and CDR2 SVGAGI. This CDR3 reads CASRPLMTGDLEQFF. CDR3 in DNA: TGTGCCAGCAGGCCACTTATGACAGGGGATTTGGAGCAGTTCTTC.

The chain carries TRBV7-9 and TRBJ1-3; D is ambiguous. The V end was cut by 3 bases, the J end by 1 base, with 13 bases between. This CDR3 contains 16 residues. Germline V gene data show CDR1 as SEHNR and CDR2 as FQNEAQ (reference sequence). Here the CDR3 DNA reads TGTGCCAGCAGCTTGGCGGTCTCCGAATCTGGAAACACCATATATTTT. The encoded protein is CASSLAVSESGNTIYF.

The chain couples TRBV2 to TRBJ1-1; tentatively, D is TRBD1 (5 bases). Germline loops: CDR1 SNHLY, CDR2 FYNNEI. Trimming pared 10 bases from V and 5 bases from J, leaving 14 bases between. The CDR3 has 12 amino acids. The CDR3 region is CAIVGEETEAFF. The CDR3 DNA is TGTGCCATTGTAGGGGAAGAAACTGAAGCTTTCTTT.

The chain combines TRBV6-6 with TRBJ1-1; D not certain. Trimming stripped 2 bases from V and 7 bases from J, with 11 bases between. This CDR3 comprises 13 residues. Germline V gene sequence: CDR1 MNHNY, CDR2 SVGAGI (reference sequence). CDR3 sequence: CASSYAGLGEAFF. The CDR3 nucleotides read TGTGCCAGCAGTTACGCAGGTTTGGGTGAAGCTTTCTTT.

The chain uses TRBV6-6 and TRBJ2-7, with D possibly matching TRBD1 (6 bases). Germline V CDR1 and CDR2: MNHNY, SVGAGI (reference sequence). V lost 7 bases to trimming and J lost 3 bases, with 13 bases between them. The CDR3 is 13 amino acids. This chain's CDR3 is CASTPRTDYEQYF. The CDR3 DNA reads TGTGCCAGCACCCCGAGGACAGACTACGAGCAGTACTTC.

The chain is built from TRBV9 and TRBJ1-2, with D possibly being TRBD1 (5 bases). Germline V gives CDR1 SGDLS, CDR2 YYNGEE. This CDR3 spans 16 amino acids. V was trimmed by 0 bases and J by 0 bases, leaving 12 bases between them. The CDR3 DNA sequence: TGTGCCAGCAGCGTAGGGGATTCAGGGACTAACTATGGCTACACCTTC. Translated, it gives CASSVGDSGTNYGYTF.

V usage is TRBV4-1 and J usage is TRBJ1-2; maybe TRBD1 (6 bases). Trimming removed 3 bases at V and 4 bases at J, with 15 bases between. Germline V CDR1 and CDR2: MGHRA, YSYEKL. This CDR3 contains 15 residues. The CDR3 protein is CASSQGRGGTYGYTF. The CDR3 nucleotides are TGCGCCAGCAGCCAGGGACGAGGGGGTACCTATGGCTACACCTTC.

The gene calls are TRBV5-5 and TRBJ2-1, with a weak D call TRBD1 (5 bases). This CDR3 is 15 amino acids long. V was pared by 0 bases and J by 10 bases, with 17 bases between. Looked up from germline, CDR1 is SGHKS and CDR2 is YYEKEE (reference sequence). DNA for the CDR3: TGTGCCAGCAGCTTGGACAAGGGGATCCTTTGGGAGCAGTTCTTC. Translation: CASSLDKGILWEQFF.

The chain uses TRBV13 and TRBJ2-5, with TRBD1 identical over 7 bases. Germline CDR1 and CDR2: PRHDT and FYEKMQ (reference sequence). CDR3 length: 16 amino acids. The V gene end was trimmed by 5 bases and the J gene end by 1 base; junction bases not matched to a gene: 10. This CDR3 is CASSPQGTASQETQYF. DNA of the CDR3: TGTGCCAGCAGCCCCCAGGGGACAGCGTCCCAAGAGACCCAGTACTTC.

The chain joins TRBV5-1 to TRBJ1-1; no firm D call. Germline loops: CDR1 SGHRS, CDR2 YFSETQ. The CDR3 has 14 amino acids. V was trimmed by 0 bases and J by 5 bases, leaving 11 bases between them. CDR3 sequence: CASSLGEGGTEAFF. CDR3 nucleotide sequence: TGCGCCAGCAGCTTGGGCGAGGGCGGGACTGAAGCTTTCTTT.

The rearrangement links TRBV25-1 to TRBJ1-2; possibly TRBD1 for D (5 bases). Deletions cut 0 bases from V and 7 bases from J, with 12 bases between. The CDR3 is made up of 14 amino acids. Germline V CDR1 and CDR2: MGHDK, SYGVNS. CDR3 protein: CASSEYWQGTGYTF. DNA for the CDR3: TGTGCCAGCAGTGAATATTGGCAGGGTACTGGCTACACCTTC.